One and the same sample provided the 22 T cell receptor beta chains below, sequenced in a study of control samples from healthy donors and cancer patients. Sequencing used immunoSEQ multiplex PCR; TCRdb keeps in-frame clones, though not all of them. This sample yields about 410,000 clones, of which over 75% are seen a single time; 5.5% to 7.5% belongs to the top ten. The material sequenced was PBMCs. These receptors were collected from a man in his forties with head and neck cancer.

The V and J genes are TRBV11-2 and TRBJ1-2; possible D gene TRBD1, 6 bases. Trimming cost V 5 bases and J 2 bases, with 12 bases left between them. Germline V gene lookup returns CDR1 SGHAT and CDR2 FQNNGV. The CDR3 is made up of 14 amino acids. CDR3 loop: CASSLRTDNYGYTF. The DNA of the CDR3 is TGTGCCAGCAGCCTTAGGACAGACAACTATGGCTACACCTTC.

V usage is TRBV18 and J usage is TRBJ2-3; 7 nucleotides match TRBD1. Germline CDR1 is KGHSH and CDR2 is LQKENI. Trimming removed 3 bases from V and 0 bases from J; junction bases left unmatched: 3. This CDR3 contains 15 residues. The chain's CDR3 is CASSPGQLSTDTQYF. CDR3 bases: TGTGCCAGCTCACCGGGACAGCTTAGCACAGATACGCAGTATTTT.

This sequence joins TRBV7-3 and TRBJ2-6, with 10 bases identical to TRBD1. CDR1 SGHTA and CDR2 FQGTGA come from the germline V gene. V lost 5 bases and J lost 2; bases outside the gene matches: 6. The CDR3 runs 17 residues. The CDR3 loop reads CASSRGTGEPGANVLTF. The CDR3 region has the DNA TGTGCCAGCAGCCGCGGGACAGGGGAACCTGGGGCCAACGTCCTGACTTTC. The complete variable domain, with remaining parts taken from reference TRBV7-3 and TRBJ2-6, reads GAGVSQTPSNKVTEKGKYVELRCDPISGHTALYWYRQSLGQGPEFLIYFQGTGAADDSGLPNDRFFAVRPEGSVSTLKIQRTERGDSAVYLCASSRGTGEPGANVLTFGAGSRLTVL.

The chain couples TRBV3-1 (or the pseudogene TRBV3-2) to TRBJ1-1; D uncertain. Germline CDR1 and CDR2: LGHDT and YNNKEL (reference sequence). The V end lost 1 base, the J end lost 1 base, and 7 bases lay between the germline ends. This CDR3 comprises 14 residues. The CDR3 here is CASSQGPGNTEAFF. In DNA, the CDR3 is TGTGCCAGCAGCCAAGGCCCGGGGAACACTGAAGCTTTCTTT.

The V call is TRBV28, the J call TRBJ1-1, with D perhaps TRBD1 (6 bases). Germline V gene lookup returns CDR1 MDHEN and CDR2 SYDVKM. This CDR3 is 16 amino acids long. Trimming stripped 8 bases from V and 0 bases from J, with 19 bases between. CDR3 loop: CASGLTGSPMNTEAFF. DNA for the CDR3: TGTGCCAGCGGATTAACAGGGTCCCCCATGAACACTGAAGCTTTCTTT.

The chain carries TRBV5-1 and TRBJ1-3, with TRBD1 identical over 7 bases. Germline loops: CDR1 SGHRS, CDR2 YFSETQ. The CDR3 runs to 15 residues. After removal of 7 bases from V and 0 bases from J, the junction contained 7 bases not matched to a gene. CDR3 protein: CASQNSGGSGNTIYF. The CDR3 DNA follows: TGCGCCAGCCAAAATTCAGGGGGCTCTGGAAACACCATATATTTT.

The gene calls are TRBV9 and TRBJ2-5; no clear D. This CDR3 contains 15 residues. Germline loops: CDR1 SGDLS, CDR2 YYNGEE. The ends were cut back, 0 bases at V and 4 bases at J, with 13 bases in the middle. In DNA form, the CDR3 reads TGTGCCAGCAGCGTAGCACGTTCACCGGGAGAGACCCAGTACTTC. Protein: CASSVARSPGETQYF.

The chain has TRBV19 and TRBJ1-3, with D hard to call. The CDR3 has 11 residues. Trimming left V 10 bases short and J 4 bases short, with 8 bases between. From germline, CDR1 is LNHDA and CDR2 SQIVND (reference sequence). The CDR3 reads CATLAGNTIYF. In DNA form, the CDR3 reads TGTGCCACCTTAGCCGGAAACACCATATATTTT. Full variable domain (rest looked up from reference TRBV19 and TRBJ1-3): DGGITQSPKYLFRKEGQNVTLSCEQNLNHDAMYWYRQDPGQGLRLIYYSQIVNDFQKGDIAEGYSVSREKKESFPLTVTSAQKNPTAFYLCATLAGNTIYFGEGSWLTVV.

The chain joins TRBV30 to TRBJ1-1; D might be TRBD1 (5 bases). CDR3 size: 13 residues. The germline CDR1 and CDR2 sequences are GTSNPN and SVGIG (reference sequence). The V and J ends lost 3 bases and 7 bases respectively, with 15 bases between them. The chain's CDR3 is CAWRTGGRIEAFF. The CDR3 nucleotides are TGTGCCTGGAGAACCGGGGGGAGGATTGAAGCTTTCTTT.

With regard to this clone: Other nucleotide sequences in the sample specify the same CDR3. The chain carries TRBV27 and TRBJ1-4; 9 bases line up with TRBD1. The CDR3 is 14 residues long. Germline CDR1 MNHEY, CDR2 SMNVEV (reference sequence). The V and J ends lost 3 bases and 8 bases, in that order; junction bases with no gene match: 4. As DNA, the CDR3 is TGTGCCAGCAGTTTGGGACAGGGAGGGGAAAAACTGTTTTTT. Residues: CASSLGQGGEKLFF.

This clone was detected only once. CDR3 sequence: CASSFSGSTADTQYF. For the CDR3, the DNA is TGTGCCAGCAGCTTTAGCGGGAGTACCGCAGATACGCAGTATTTT. The rearrangement joins TRBV7-2 to TRBJ2-3; 9 bases match TRBD2. This CDR3 has 15 residues. Per germline, CDR1 SGHTA and CDR2 FQGNSA. V was pared by 3 bases and J by 4 bases, with 5 bases of the junction left unmatched.

The chain combines TRBV29-1 with TRBJ2-1; 8 positions agree with TRBD1. The germline V gene encodes CDR1 SQVTM and CDR2 ANQGSEA. V lost 7 bases to trimming and J lost 8 bases; unmatched junction nucleotides: 4. The CDR3 has 11 residues. CDR3 protein: CSAWTGHEQFF. As DNA, the CDR3 is TGCAGCGCATGGACAGGGCATGAGCAGTTCTTC.

The V and J genes are TRBV7-6 and TRBJ2-2, with D unclear. This CDR3 has 13 amino acids. Germline CDR1 SGHVS, CDR2 FNYEAQ. With 3 bases removed from V and 3 bases from J, the gap between germline ends came to 5 bases. The CDR3 loop reads CASSFRYTGELFF. The CDR3 region has the DNA TGTGCCAGCAGCTTCCGCTACACCGGGGAGCTGTTTTTT.

The chain couples TRBV7-8 to TRBJ2-3; unclear D gene. The germline V and J ends were trimmed by 4 bases and 2 bases, with 10 bases remaining between them. Per the germline V gene, CDR1 is SGHVS and CDR2 is FQNEAQ. This CDR3 has 14 amino acids. Written as DNA, the CDR3 is TGTGCCAGCAGCTCCACCGGGCACACAGATACGCAGTATTTT. Translation: CASSSTGHTDTQYF.

The rearrangement links TRBV9 to TRBJ2-7; TRBD2 matches at 13 bases. Germline V lookup: CDR1 SGDLS, CDR2 YYNGEE. V lost 4 bases and J lost 1; bases outside the gene matches: 2. This CDR3 spans 15 amino acids. The DNA of the CDR3 is TGTGCCAGCAGCCAACTAGCGGGAGGGTCCTACGAGCAGTACTTC. It yields the protein CASSQLAGGSYEQYF.

The chain recombines TRBV9 with TRBJ2-1; D may match TRBD1 or TRBD2 (6 bases each). Germline lookup yields CDR1 SGDLS and CDR2 YYNGEE. The CDR3 sequence is 14 residues long. Trimming left V 0 bases short and J 9 bases short, with 13 bases between. The CDR3 sequence is CASSVEGRGGEQFF. The CDR3 DNA sequence: TGTGCCAGCAGCGTAGAGGGCAGGGGAGGTGAGCAGTTCTTC.

This rearrangement joins TRBV9 to TRBJ2-2; the D gene is possibly TRBD1 (6 bases). Germline V gene data show CDR1 as SGDLS and CDR2 as YYNGEE. Trimming removed 2 bases from V and 2 bases from J, with 19 bases in between. There are 18 residues in the CDR3. This CDR3 reads CASSVPQQGTPNTGELFF. The CDR3 nucleotides read TGTGCCAGCAGCGTGCCCCAACAGGGAACTCCTAACACCGGGGAGCTGTTTTTT.

V and J are TRBV11-2 and TRBJ2-5; 7 bases line up with TRBD2. CDR1 is SGHAT, CDR2 FQNNGV, per germline. The length of the CDR3 is 15 residues. After removal of 3 bases from V and 0 bases from J, the junction contained 4 bases not matched to a gene. The CDR3 nucleotides are TGTGCCAGCAGCTTGCAGGGAGGGTACCAAGAGACCCAGTACTTC. Protein product: CASSLQGGYQETQYF.

This chain links TRBV28 with TRBJ2-7; TRBD2 is a possible D gene (7 bases). Germline lookup yields CDR1 MDHEN and CDR2 SYDVKM. The CDR3 length is 15 residues. V dropped 6 bases and J dropped 0 bases, with 15 bases sitting between them. The DNA of the CDR3 is TGTGCCAGCAGCCTAGTTCGGGGGGCCTCCTACGAGCAGTACTTC. Protein product: CASSLVRGASYEQYF.

The chain joins TRBV28 to TRBJ2-2; TRBD2 aligns across 10 bases. The CDR3 runs to 16 residues. CDR1 MDHEN and CDR2 SYDVKM come from the germline V gene. J gave up 7 bases and V 6 bases, and 11 bases lay outside the gene matches. Here the CDR3 DNA reads TGTGCCAGCAGACGGAGCGGGAGGGCCGGGGACGGGGAGCTGTTTTTT. Translating gives CASRRSGRAGDGELFF.

The genes are TRBV11-1 and TRBJ2-1; possible D gene TRBD2, 6 bases. Between the trimmed V and J ends, which lost 5 bases and 7 bases, there was a span of 12 bases. The CDR3 is 13 residues long. CDR1 and CDR2 (germline): SGHAT, FQDESV (reference sequence). The CDR3 coding sequence is TGTGCCAGCAGCCCTGGGGACTTGAATGAGCAGTTCTTC. It encodes CASSPGDLNEQFF. Full variable domain (rest looked up from reference TRBV11-1 and TRBJ2-1): EAEVAQSPRYKITEKSQAVAFWCDPISGHATLYWYRQILGQGPELLVQFQDESVVDDSQLPKDRFSAERLKGVDSTLKIQPAELGDSAMYLCASSPGDLNEQFFGPGTRLTVL.

CDR3 sequence (DNA): TGTACTCTCGAAGAAAAACTGTTTTTT. Residues: CTLEEKLFF. The rearrangement links TRBV14 to TRBJ1-4; D ambiguous. Germline-derived CDR1 and CDR2 are SGHDN and FVKESK. The CDR3 sequence is 9 residues long.